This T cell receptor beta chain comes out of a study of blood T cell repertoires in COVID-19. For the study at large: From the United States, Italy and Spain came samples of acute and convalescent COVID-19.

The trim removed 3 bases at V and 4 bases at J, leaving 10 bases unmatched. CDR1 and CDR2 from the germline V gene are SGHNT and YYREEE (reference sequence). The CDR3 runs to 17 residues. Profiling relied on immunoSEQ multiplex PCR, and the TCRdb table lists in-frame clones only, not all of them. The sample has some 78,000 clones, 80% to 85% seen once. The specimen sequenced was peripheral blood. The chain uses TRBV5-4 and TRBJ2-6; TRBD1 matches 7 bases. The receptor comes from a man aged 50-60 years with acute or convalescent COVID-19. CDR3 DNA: TGTGCCAGCAGCTCAGCAGGGGGTGCGTGGGGGGCCAACGTCCTGACTTTC. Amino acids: CASSSAGGAWGANVLTF.